The 22 T cell receptor beta chains presented below share a single source sample, sequenced in a study of regulatory and conventional T cells in breast cancer. TCRdb processed the PCR reads anew with MiXCR; each CDR3 protein has one entry. The table lists about 16,000 distinct CDR3 sequences, 32% of them singletons, with 1.6% in the top ten. Material: conventional T cells from blood. These receptors came from a female donor in good health.

This clonotype was seen at least ten times. This chain uses TRBV6-1 with TRBJ2-5; D uncertain. Trimming removed 6 bases from V and 3 bases from J, with 11 bases in between. The CDR3 covers 13 residues. CDR1 is MNHNS, CDR2 SASEGT, per germline. The CDR3 nucleotides are TGTGCCAGCAGACCCGACACTAAAGAGACCCAGTACTTC. It translates to CASRPDTKETQYF.

The CDR3 loop is CASSEYGLAAEQFF. CDR3 nucleotide sequence: TGTGCCAGCAGTGAATATGGACTAGCGGCTGAGCAGTTCTTC. V and J are TRBV25-1 and TRBJ2-1, with 10 bases fitting TRBD2. Germline V gene sequence: CDR1 MGHDK, CDR2 SYGVNS. The CDR3 is 14 amino acids. V shed 0 bases, J shed 9 bases, and the junction held 2 bases outside the gene matches.

This clonotype is labeled as medium-sized. The chain carries TRBV10-3 and TRBJ2-7; D may be TRBD1 (5 bases). Germline V lookup: CDR1 ENHRY, CDR2 SYGVKD. Trimming stripped 7 bases from V and 2 bases from J, with 15 bases between. CDR3 length: 14 residues. The CDR3 DNA is TGTGCCATCATCGCAGCAGGGAAAACCTACGAGCAGTACTTC. Translated: CAIIAAGKTYEQYF.

The table lists this clonotype with a few counts. This chain uses TRBV5-1 with TRBJ1-1; D not resolved. There are 13 residues in the CDR3. CDR1 is SGHRS, CDR2 YFSETQ, per germline. V lost 1 base and J lost 3, with 7 bases in between. CDR3 loop: CASSLNGDTEAFF. The CDR3 DNA is TGCGCCAGCAGCTTGAACGGGGACACTGAAGCTTTCTTT.

This rearrangement joins TRBV25-1 to TRBJ2-2; D assignment may be TRBD1 or TRBD2 (7 bases each). The germline V gene encodes CDR1 MGHDK and CDR2 SYGVNS. Trimming removed 6 bases at V and 6 bases at J, with 14 bases between. The CDR3 length is 14 residues. The CDR3 protein is CASRIQGGAGELFF. For the CDR3, the DNA is TGTGCCAGCAGGATCCAGGGGGGGGCCGGGGAGCTGTTTTTT.

This rearrangement joins TRBV4-3 to TRBJ1-5, with D possibly TRBD1 on 6 matching bases. This CDR3 contains 15 residues. Trimming took 4 bases from V and 7 from J, leaving 17 bases between them. CDR1 is LGHNA, CDR2 YSLEER, per germline. CDR3 bases: TGCGCCAGCAGCCCAAGCTCAGGGGTTGGCCAGCCCCAGCATTTT. It codes for CASSPSSGVGQPQHF.

This chain links TRBV6-5 with TRBJ2-1, with a weak D call TRBD2 (6 bases). CDR1 is MNHEY and CDR2 is SVGAGI in the germline V gene. The CDR3 is 13 residues long. V shed 7 bases and J shed 6 bases, with 13 bases lying between them. This chain's CDR3 is CASNRSSANEQFF. The CDR3 coding sequence is TGTGCCAGCAATAGGTCTAGCGCCAATGAGCAGTTCTTC.

This clonotype came up a few times. The chain has TRBV29-1 and TRBJ2-1; TRBD2 matches at 9 bases. V dropped 3 bases and J dropped 4; count of bases not matched to a gene: 7. Germline lookup yields CDR1 SQVTM and CDR2 ANQGSEA. The CDR3 has 15 residues. The CDR3 region is CSVEVSGSGYNEQFF. The CDR3 DNA sequence: TGCAGCGTTGAGGTTAGCGGGAGTGGTTACAATGAGCAGTTCTTC.

This chain links TRBV4-1 with TRBJ1-1; D call uncertain. Trimming removed 0 bases from V and 4 bases from J, with 9 bases in between. The length of the CDR3 is 14 residues. Germline CDR1 reads MGHRA; CDR2 reads YSYEKL. CDR3 bases: TGCGCCAGCAGCCAAGACGACGCGAGCACTGAAGCTTTCTTT. It is translated as CASSQDDASTEAFF.

The genes are TRBV12-3 or TRBV12-4 and TRBJ1-5; a weak D match, TRBD1 (5 bases). This CDR3 is 15 amino acids long. Trimming removed 9 bases from V and 7 bases from J, with 22 bases in between. The CDR3 nucleotides are TGTGCCAGTACCCAGAACGGGGGAAAAGAACAGCCCCAGCATTTT. This gives the protein CASTQNGGKEQPQHF.

The chain recombines TRBV11-2 with TRBJ1-5; the D is unclear. Germline CDR1 is SGHAT and CDR2 is FQNNGV. Trimming pared 3 bases from V and 5 bases from J, leaving 8 bases between. This CDR3 is built from 13 residues. The CDR3 sequence: CASSFHEDQPQHF. The CDR3 bases are TGTGCCAGCAGCTTTCATGAGGATCAGCCCCAGCATTTT.

This clonotype has a handful of counts. V and J are TRBV7-2 and TRBJ1-6, with D unresolved. Germline V gives CDR1 SGHTA, CDR2 FQGNSA. Trimming removed 5 bases at V and 4 bases at J, with 12 bases between. The CDR3 length is 15 residues. The CDR3 sequence is CASSPLSAYNSPLHF. For the CDR3, the DNA is TGTGCCAGCAGCCCCCTGTCAGCGTATAATTCACCCCTCCACTTT.

This clonotype was detected a few times. V usage is TRBV6-5 and J usage is TRBJ2-7; perhaps TRBD1 as D (5 bases). There are 16 residues in the CDR3. Between the trimmed V and J ends, which lost 2 bases and 0 bases, there was a span of 14 bases. The V gene's germline CDR1 is MNHEY and CDR2 SVGAGI. CDR3 DNA: TGTGCCAGCAGTTACAAGGCGCAGGGTCTCTCCTACGAGCAGTACTTC. It specifies CASSYKAQGLSYEQYF.

V gene TRBV3-1 combines with J gene TRBJ2-7; D may be TRBD2 (6 bases). Germline V CDR1 and CDR2: LGHDT, YNNKEL (reference sequence). The germline V and J ends were trimmed by 0 bases and 9 bases, with 9 bases remaining between them. The CDR3 sequence is 12 residues long. CDR3 region: CASSQDLGGQYF. The DNA of the CDR3 is TGTGCCAGCAGCCAAGATCTGGGGGGGCAGTACTTC.

The chain joins TRBV20-1 to TRBJ2-1, with TRBD2 matching over 11 bases. The J segment lost 9 bases and the V segment lost 0 bases, leaving 16 bases of the junction unmatched. This CDR3 region has 18 residues. The germline gives CDR1 DFQATT, CDR2 SNEGSKA (reference sequence). CDR3 in amino acids: CSARDLRGLAGGGGEQFF. DNA of the CDR3: TGCAGTGCTAGAGATCTTCGGGGGCTAGCGGGAGGTGGAGGTGAGCAGTTCTTC.

The genes are TRBV20-1 and TRBJ1-5; D ambiguous. V gave up 2 bases and J gave up 1 base, with 3 bases separating them. This CDR3 is 12 amino acids long. Germline values: CDR1 DFQATT, CDR2 SNEGSKA (reference sequence). CDR3 sequence: CSARQSNQPQHF. CDR3 bases: TGCAGTGCTAGACAGAGCAATCAGCCCCAGCATTTT.

The chain recombines TRBV3-1 with TRBJ2-5, with 8 positions matching TRBD2. The germline V gene encodes CDR1 LGHDT and CDR2 YNNKEL (reference sequence). The length of the CDR3 is 14 residues. Trimming at V came to 4 bases and at J to 4 bases, leaving 5 bases not matched to a gene. The CDR3 nucleotides are TGTGCCAGCAGCCTCTTAGCGGGGTTAGAGACCCAGTACTTC. Translated: CASSLLAGLETQYF.

This clonotype is labeled medium-sized. The CDR3 loop is CSATGGARSEAFF. The DNA of the CDR3 is TGCAGTGCTACAGGGGGCGCAAGGTCTGAAGCTTTCTTT. The chain links TRBV20-1 to TRBJ1-1; TRBD1 matches at 8 bases. Unmatched junction bases numbered 7, after V lost 4 bases and J lost 6 bases. This CDR3 has 13 amino acids. Germline loops: CDR1 DFQATT, CDR2 SNEGSKA (reference sequence).

This clonotype was counted a few times. The J gene is TRBJ1-1, the V gene TRBV7-2, with TRBD1 matching 7 bases. Germline CDR1 reads SGHTA; CDR2 reads FQGNSA. There are 13 residues in the CDR3. Trimming removed 3 bases from V and 6 bases from J; junction bases left unmatched: 4. This chain's CDR3 is CASSFSGGPEAFF. The DNA for the CDR3 is TGTGCCAGCAGCTTTTCAGGGGGACCTGAAGCTTTCTTT. Variable domain in full (rest from reference TRBV7-2 and TRBJ1-1): GAGVSQSPSNKVTEKGKDVELRCDPISGHTALYWYRQSLGQGLEFLIYFQGNSAPDKSGLPSDRFSAERTGGSVSTLTIQRTQQEDSAVYLCASSFSGGPEAFFGQGTRLTVV.

The chain recombines TRBV7-9 with TRBJ2-1; a weak D match, TRBD2 (5 bases). Germline values: CDR1 SEHNR, CDR2 FQNEAQ (reference sequence). Trimming cost V 3 bases and J 1 base, with 13 bases left between them. The CDR3 consists of 16 residues. The CDR3 DNA reads TGTGCCAGCAGCTTGATTGGGCGGGTTTCCTACAATGAGCAGTTCTTC. It translates to CASSLIGRVSYNEQFF.

This clonotype is classed as medium-sized. The rearrangement uses TRBV11-1 and TRBJ1-6; 11 nucleotides align to TRBD1. Germline-derived CDR1 and CDR2 are SGHAT and FQDESV (reference sequence). The CDR3 extends over 14 amino acids. The trim removed 8 bases at V and 5 bases at J, leaving 2 bases unmatched. DNA for the CDR3: TGTGCCAGCGGGGGACAGGGGGATAATTCACCCCTCCACTTT. Protein: CASGGQGDNSPLHF.

The J gene is TRBJ2-5, the V gene TRBV5-1; D is undetermined. The germline CDR1 and CDR2 sequences are SGHRS and YFSETQ. V gave up 7 bases and J gave up 1 base, with 11 bases separating them. CDR3 length: 13 residues. DNA of the CDR3: TGCGCCAGCCGAGAGGCTTTCCAAGAGACCCAGTACTTC. As protein: CASREAFQETQYF.